The 4 T cell receptor beta chains below were found in one sample sequenced in a study of blood T cell repertoires in COVID-19 (dated by TCRdb to between 2020 and 2021). Library preparation employed the immunoSEQ multiplex PCR assay. TCRdb mirrors the immuneACCESS table, restricted to in-frame sequences. Some clones are absent from its copies; in checked studies, under half trace to an unresolved V gene, and the reason for the others is unknown. The sample table lists about 100,000 clones, roughly nine tenths of them with a count of one. The ten largest make up roughly 0.99% of the sample. Sequencing was performed on peripheral blood. Receptors originate from a man aged 55 to 70 with acute or convalescent COVID-19.

Here the CDR3 DNA reads TGTGCCAGCAGAGACGGGACTCTCCTCGTGGATGAGCAGTTCTTC. Amino acid sequence: CASRDGTLLVDEQFF. This chain links TRBV2 with TRBJ2-1; D is perhaps TRBD2 (6 bases). Looked up from germline, CDR1 is SNHLY and CDR2 is FYNNEI. Trimming removed 6 bases from V and 8 bases from J, with 20 bases in between. This CDR3 has 15 residues.

The V gene is TRBV7-8, the J gene TRBJ1-5; no definite D call. This CDR3 comprises 15 residues. Trimming took 5 bases from V and 6 from J, leaving 17 bases between them. The germline gives CDR1 SGHVS, CDR2 FQNEAQ. This CDR3 is CASSPGGARGQPQHF. The CDR3 DNA reads TGTGCCAGCAGCCCTGGAGGAGCGCGGGGTCAGCCCCAGCATTTT.

In its sample, this clone was seen once. The chain combines TRBV7-3 with TRBJ2-3, with 7 bases fitting TRBD2. Germline values: CDR1 SGHTA, CDR2 FQGTGA. This CDR3 is 14 amino acids long. V was pared by 2 bases and J by 2 bases, with 1 base of the junction left unmatched. CDR3 protein: CASSLLAATDTQYF. The CDR3 coding sequence is TGTGCCAGCAGCTTACTAGCGGCCACAGATACGCAGTATTTT.

CDR3: CASRGTNTDTQYF. As DNA, the CDR3 is TGCGCCAGCAGAGGGACTAACACAGATACGCAGTATTTT. The rearrangement uses TRBV5-1 and TRBJ2-3; the match to TRBD2 covers 7 bases. The CDR3 covers 13 residues. Per germline, CDR1 SGHRS and CDR2 YFSETQ. Trimming removed 5 bases from V and 2 bases from J; junction bases left unmatched: 2.